This note documents a single T cell receptor (beta chain) sequence. J lost 6 bases, V lost 11 bases, and 12 bases had no gene match. The germline V gene encodes CDR1 MNHNS and CDR2 SASEGT. The CDR3 sequence is 14 residues long. The sample belongs to a study of tumor-infiltrating lymphocytes in primary liver carcinoma. The approximately 20-31 mg bulk tissue piece was not sorted before simultaneous RNA and DNA extraction. With a constant-region primer, TCR beta cDNA was made from 500 ng of total RNA. Nested multiplex PCR, run for three rounds with slightly modified ARM-PCR, yielded TCR beta libraries. A C-beta reverse primer and TRBV1-TRBV30 forward primers served in each of the first two PCR rounds, at 9 to 11 cycles apiece. TCRdb independently ran MiXCR on the multiplex PCR reads; one entry per CDR3 protein. Of around 190,000 distinct CDR3 sequences in the sample, over 80% were seen once.

This clonotype originated in a man aged 40-50 years with primary liver carcinoma and hepatitis B virus infection. Material: tumor tissue from primary liver carcinoma. This rearrangement joins TRBV6-1 to TRBJ2-1, with TRBD2 matching over 8 bases. The CDR3 DNA follows: TGTGCCCGCTGGCCCGGGAGGGCCGCCAATGAGCAGTTCTTC. Translating gives CARWPGRAANEQFF.